The 8 T cell receptor beta chains below were found in one sample sequenced in a study of blood T cell repertoires in COVID-19. Sequenced by immunoSEQ multiplex PCR; TCRdb stores in-frame clones only, minus some. Counted here are about 160,000 clones, more than 70% occurring once; the ten biggest clones make up roughly 2.8%. Sequenced: peripheral blood. All receptors derive from a man in his 60s with acute or convalescent COVID-19.

CDR3 DNA: TGTGCCAGCTCACCACCCGGGACAGGCAACACTGAAGCTTTCTTT. This encodes CASSPPGTGNTEAFF. The V gene is TRBV18, the J gene TRBJ1-1; TRBD1 matches at 8 bases. The CDR3 totals 15 residues. In germline, CDR1 is KGHSH, CDR2 LQKENI. V lost 0 bases, J lost 2 bases, and 2 bases stayed unmatched.

The rearrangement joins TRBV5-1 to TRBJ1-2; D not certain. Germline CDR1 and CDR2: SGHRS and YFSETQ. The ends were cut back, 4 bases at V and 1 base at J, with 23 bases in the middle. This CDR3 has 18 amino acids. The DNA of the CDR3 is TGCGCCAGCAGCCCCCGGAGTGGAGTAAATCCATTTAACTATGGCTACACCTTC. It translates to CASSPRSGVNPFNYGYTF. Looking up the rest from reference TRBV5-1 and TRBJ1-2 gives the full variable domain: KAGVTQTPRYLIKTRGQQVTLSCSPISGHRSVSWYQQTPGQGLQFLFEYFSETQRNKGNFPGRFSGRQFSNSRSEMNVSTLELGDSALYLCASSPRSGVNPFNYGYTFGSGTRLTVV.

The rearrangement joins TRBV9 to TRBJ2-7; TRBD1 matches at 10 bases. The V segment lost 2 bases and the J segment 6 bases; nucleotides outside the gene matches: 2. Germline assignment: CDR1 SGDLS and CDR2 YYNGEE. The CDR3 spans 13 residues. Here the CDR3 reads CASSVWTGGEQYF. DNA for the CDR3: TGTGCCAGCAGCGTTTGGACAGGGGGCGAGCAGTACTTC.

This clone turned up a few times. The CDR3 coding sequence is TGCGCCAGCAGCCAGGGACTAGCGGGGATTACCGGGGAGCTGTTTTTT. Translated, it gives CASSQGLAGITGELFF. The chain uses TRBV4-1 and TRBJ2-2, with 13 nucleotides matching TRBD2. CDR1 and CDR2 from the germline V gene are MGHRA and YSYEKL. The CDR3 covers 16 residues. Trimming cost V 3 bases and J 5 bases; bases outside gene matches: 3.

The chain combines TRBV18 with TRBJ1-3, with TRBD1 identical over 9 bases. The CDR3 runs 17 residues. Germline V lookup: CDR1 KGHSH, CDR2 LQKENI. V shed 3 bases, J shed 0 bases, and the junction held 6 bases outside the gene matches. As DNA, the CDR3 is TGTGCCAGCTCACCCCAAGGGACAGGGCACTCTGGAAACACCATATATTTT. This gives the protein CASSPQGTGHSGNTIYF.

The chain links TRBV5-1 to TRBJ1-2; D is possibly TRBD1 (6 bases). V lost 4 bases and J 0 bases, leaving 10 bases between the germline ends. This CDR3 is 14 amino acids long. The germline gives CDR1 SGHRS, CDR2 YFSETQ. CDR3 coding DNA: TGCGCCAGCAGCCCAGGGGAAGCTAACTATGGCTACACCTTC. This encodes CASSPGEANYGYTF. Drawing the rest from reference TRBV5-1 and TRBJ1-2, the complete variable domain is KAGVTQTPRYLIKTRGQQVTLSCSPISGHRSVSWYQQTPGQGLQFLFEYFSETQRNKGNFPGRFSGRQFSNSRSEMNVSTLELGDSALYLCASSPGEANYGYTFGSGTRLTVV.

This chain uses TRBV15 with TRBJ2-1, with TRBD1 matching 11 bases. The germline CDR1 and CDR2 sequences are LNHNV and YYDKDF (reference sequence). The CDR3 totals 17 residues. The J segment lost 8 bases and the V segment lost 0 bases, leaving 9 bases of the junction unmatched. The CDR3 sequence is CATSRDGGQGALDEQFF. CDR3 coding DNA: TGTGCCACCAGCAGAGATGGTGGACAGGGGGCTCTGGATGAGCAGTTCTTC.

V is TRBV19 and J is TRBJ2-5, with 11 bases identical to TRBD1. Germline trimming cut 7 bases from V and 6 bases from J; bases unmatched to any gene: 10. Germline V CDR1 and CDR2: LNHDA, SQIVND (reference sequence). This CDR3 has 15 residues. CDR3 protein: CASKGRTGGGQTQYF. DNA for the CDR3: TGTGCCAGTAAAGGGAGGACAGGGGGCGGGCAGACCCAGTACTTC.